This T cell receptor (beta chain) was documented in a study of CD8 T cells in Susac syndrome. Study at large: Patients with Susac syndrome were therapy-naive, taking corticosteroids, with some also receiving intravenous immunoglobulin, or taking intravenous immunoglobulin alone at the time their blood was drawn.

A quantity of about 0.45 to 1 ug RNA underwent reverse transcription using random hexamers. Via MiXCR, TCRdb re-called the immunoSEQ multiplex PCR reads, giving one row per CDR3 protein. This table has about 210,000 distinct CDR3 sequences, 85% to 95% appearing once. This clonotype is a singleton in its sample. Its target is not known. TCR beta from blood CD8+ and CD4+ T cells was sequenced. Findings and caveats of the study: Susac syndrome CD4+ T cell repertoires showed no clonal expansion.

From germline, CDR1 is GTSNPN and CDR2 SVGIG (reference sequence). CDR3 length: 16 residues. Deletions cut 2 bases from V and 1 base from J, with 17 bases between. The genes are TRBV30 and TRBJ1-1; no reliable D call. The specimen was CD4+ T cells from PBMCs. The clonotype was recovered from a human donor with Susac syndrome. CDR3 bases: TGTGCCTGGAGTCCCCAGACCTTTGGGAGGAACACTGAAGCTTTCTTT. Encoded protein: CAWSPQTFGRNTEAFF.